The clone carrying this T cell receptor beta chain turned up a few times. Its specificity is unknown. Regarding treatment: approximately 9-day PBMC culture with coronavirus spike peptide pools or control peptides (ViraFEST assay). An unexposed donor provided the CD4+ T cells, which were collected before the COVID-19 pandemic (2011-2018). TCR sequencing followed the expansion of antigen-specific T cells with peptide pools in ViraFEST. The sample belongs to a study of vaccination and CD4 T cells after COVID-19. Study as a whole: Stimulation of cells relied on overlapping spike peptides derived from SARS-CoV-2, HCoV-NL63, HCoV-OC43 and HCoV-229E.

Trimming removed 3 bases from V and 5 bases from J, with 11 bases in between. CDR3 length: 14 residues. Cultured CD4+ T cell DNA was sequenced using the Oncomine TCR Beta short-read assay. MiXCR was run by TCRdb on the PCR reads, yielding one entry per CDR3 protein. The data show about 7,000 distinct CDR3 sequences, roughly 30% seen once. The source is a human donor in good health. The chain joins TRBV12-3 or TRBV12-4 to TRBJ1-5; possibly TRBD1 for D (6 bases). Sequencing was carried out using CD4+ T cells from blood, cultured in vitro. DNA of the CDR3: TGTGCCAGCAGTTTTATGTCAGGGGATCAGCCCCAGCATTTT. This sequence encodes CASSFMSGDQPQHF.